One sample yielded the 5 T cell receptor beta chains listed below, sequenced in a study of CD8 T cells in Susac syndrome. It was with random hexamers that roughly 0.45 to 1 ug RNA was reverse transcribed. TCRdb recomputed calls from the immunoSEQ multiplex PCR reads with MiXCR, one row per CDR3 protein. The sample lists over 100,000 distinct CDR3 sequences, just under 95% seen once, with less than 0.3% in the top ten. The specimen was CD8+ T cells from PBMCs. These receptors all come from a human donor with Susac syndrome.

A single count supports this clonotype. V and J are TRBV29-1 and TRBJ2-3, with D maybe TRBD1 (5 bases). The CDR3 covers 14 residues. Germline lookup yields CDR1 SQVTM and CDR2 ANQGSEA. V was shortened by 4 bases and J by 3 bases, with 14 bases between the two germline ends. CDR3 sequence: CSVGGRVRTDTQYF. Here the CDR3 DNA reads TGCAGCGTTGGGGGCAGGGTACGGACAGATACGCAGTATTTT.

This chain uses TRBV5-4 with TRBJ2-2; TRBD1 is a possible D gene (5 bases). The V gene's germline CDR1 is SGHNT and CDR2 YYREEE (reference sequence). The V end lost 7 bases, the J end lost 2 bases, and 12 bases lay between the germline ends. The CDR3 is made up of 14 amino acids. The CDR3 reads CASATRDNTGELFF. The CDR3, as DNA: TGTGCCAGCGCCACCAGGGATAACACCGGGGAGCTGTTTTTT.

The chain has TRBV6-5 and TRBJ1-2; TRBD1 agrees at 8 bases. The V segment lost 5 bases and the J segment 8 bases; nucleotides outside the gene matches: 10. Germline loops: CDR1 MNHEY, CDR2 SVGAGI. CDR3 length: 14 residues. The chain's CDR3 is CASSTAGGAEGYTF. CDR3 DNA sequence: TGTGCCAGCAGTACCGCAGGGGGCGCAGAGGGCTACACCTTC.

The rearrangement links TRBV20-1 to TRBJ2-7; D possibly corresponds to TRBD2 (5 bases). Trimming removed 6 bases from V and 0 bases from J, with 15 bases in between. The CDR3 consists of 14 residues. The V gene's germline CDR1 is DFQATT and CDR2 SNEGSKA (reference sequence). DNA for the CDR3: TGCAGTGCCCTCATCTTAGGACTCTCCTACGAGCAGTACTTC. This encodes CSALILGLSYEQYF.

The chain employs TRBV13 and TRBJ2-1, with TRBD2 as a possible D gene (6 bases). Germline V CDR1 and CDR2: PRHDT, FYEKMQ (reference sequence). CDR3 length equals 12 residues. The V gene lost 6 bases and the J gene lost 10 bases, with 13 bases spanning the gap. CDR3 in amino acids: CASRSGGIEQFF. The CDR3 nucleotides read TGTGCCAGCAGGTCGGGCGGGATCGAGCAGTTCTTC.